Sequencing of this TCR beta chain was carried out in a study of beta chain features in type 1 diabetes. Study observations and caveats: Cells carrying high TCR expression could end up over-represented when cDNA is sequenced.

A few counts support this clone. The antigen is undetermined. Sequenced material consisted of expressed TCRB transcripts (all of the isolated RNA was reverse transcribed). Repertoires were generated with immunoSEQ multiplex PCR, while TCRdb's copy carries only in-frame clones and drops some. The data contain approximately 110,000 clones, roughly 43% of them singletons. What was sequenced was stem cell memory CD4+ T cells from blood. This TCR came from a woman under 30 in good health.

The CDR3 loop reads CASSLQLAPRGNEQFF. The CDR3 nucleotides read TGTGCCAGCAGTCTTCAACTAGCGCCCAGAGGTAATGAGCAGTTCTTC. This chain connects TRBV28 to TRBJ2-1; TRBD2 agrees at 7 bases. CDR1 MDHEN and CDR2 SYDVKM come from the germline V gene. Germline trimming cut 5 bases from V and 7 bases from J; bases unmatched to any gene: 14. The CDR3 runs 16 residues.